Below are 2 T cell receptor beta chains sequenced from a single sample in a study of T cell changes during pregnancy in multiple sclerosis (dated by TCRdb to between 2018 and 2021). The library was prepared using the immunoSEQ multiplex PCR assay. The source is immuneACCESS, and TCRdb retained only in-frame sequences with V and J called. Part of the clones is not carried over; for the studies checked, unresolved V genes explain less than half of this, and the remainder is unexplained. This sample is represented by roughly 59,000 clones; approximately 89% of them were singletons. The ten largest clones capture roughly 1.5% of the sample. The sequencing here drew on peripheral blood, taken in the third trimester of pregnancy. The origin of the receptors is a female donor in good health, enrolled as a control in a pregnancy study.

The rearrangement uses TRBV7-6 and TRBJ2-1, with D tentatively TRBD2 (6 bases). Germline V lookup: CDR1 SGHVS, CDR2 FNYEAQ. This CDR3 comprises 16 residues. Trimming took off 4 bases at V and 6 bases at J, with 19 bases between the two ends. The CDR3 loop is CASSSRTAGSTNEQFF. CDR3 nucleotide sequence: TGTGCCAGCAGCTCCAGGACGGCGGGATCCACCAATGAGCAGTTCTTC.

Written as DNA, the CDR3 is TGTGCCAGCAGGCAACCGGGACAGGGGGATGGGGCTAACTATGGCTACACCTTC. Its translation: CASRQPGQGDGANYGYTF. The V call is TRBV7-2, the J call TRBJ1-2, with 11 bases matching TRBD1. Germline CDR1 SGHTA, CDR2 FQGNSA. V lost 6 bases and J lost 0; bases outside the gene matches: 12. The CDR3 has 18 residues.